What follows are 31 T cell receptor beta chains derived from one specimen sequenced in a study of lymphopenia after photon versus proton radiotherapy. Repertoires were generated with immunoSEQ multiplex PCR, while TCRdb's copy carries only in-frame clones and drops some. The repertoire has around 63,000 clones, roughly 86% of them found once; the top ten carry 2% to 3%. Sequencing used peripheral blood, obtained from a patient treated with photon-based radiotherapy. The source is a man aged 40-50 years with gastric cancer.

The chain is built from TRBV7-3 and TRBJ1-1; D possibly corresponds to TRBD1 (5 bases). The germline gives CDR1 SGHTA, CDR2 FQGTGA. The ends were cut back, 6 bases at V and 7 bases at J, with 15 bases in the middle. CDR3 length: 13 residues. DNA of the CDR3: TGTGCCAGCAGTTTATCAGGGATGGGTGAAGCTTTCTTT. Protein product: CASSLSGMGEAFF.

V gene TRBV5-1 combines with J gene TRBJ1-3; D not certain. Trimming stripped 4 bases from V and 0 bases from J, with 14 bases between. The CDR3 covers 16 residues. The V gene's germline CDR1 is SGHRS and CDR2 YFSETQ. The CDR3, as DNA: TGCGCCAGCAGCCCCGACCGGGCGCACTCTGGAAACACCATATATTTT. The encoded protein is CASSPDRAHSGNTIYF.

This chain connects TRBV20-1 to TRBJ2-7, with D possibly matching TRBD1 (5 bases). Germline V gives CDR1 DFQATT, CDR2 SNEGSKA (reference sequence). The CDR3 is 11 amino acids. V dropped 0 bases and J dropped 7 bases, with 7 bases sitting between them. This CDR3 is CSAREQEEQYF. CDR3 nucleotide sequence: TGCAGTGCTAGAGAACAGGAAGAGCAGTACTTC.

V gene TRBV29-1 combines with J gene TRBJ1-2; no firm D call. From germline, CDR1 is SQVTM and CDR2 ANQGSEA. CDR3 size: 14 residues. Between the trimmed V and J ends, which lost 3 bases and 0 bases, there was a span of 11 bases. This CDR3 is CSVDEAGANYGYTF. For the CDR3, the DNA is TGCAGCGTTGATGAGGCCGGAGCTAACTATGGCTACACCTTC.

The chain combines TRBV6-5 with TRBJ1-1; the match to TRBD1 covers 10 bases. The CDR3 length is 13 residues. The junction had 9 bases not matched to a gene; V was cut back by 7 bases and J by 10 bases. Germline lookup yields CDR1 MNHEY and CDR2 SVGAGI. The CDR3 protein is CASNTGTGEGAFF. The CDR3 bases are TGTGCCAGCAACACCGGGACAGGGGAAGGAGCTTTCTTT.

The chain links TRBV7-9 to TRBJ1-1; 7 nucleotides align to TRBD1. The CDR3 length is 15 residues. J gave up 4 bases and V 2 bases, and 7 bases lay outside the gene matches. CDR1 SEHNR and CDR2 FQNEAQ come from the germline V gene (reference sequence). The CDR3 sequence: CASSLNTGVSTEAFF. DNA for the CDR3: TGTGCCAGCAGCTTAAACACAGGGGTTAGCACTGAAGCTTTCTTT.

This chain connects TRBV5-8 to TRBJ1-3; D might be TRBD1 (5 bases). This CDR3 region has 14 residues. The V and J ends lost 5 bases and 3 bases respectively, with 12 bases between them. The germline V gene encodes CDR1 SGHTS and CDR2 YDEGEE. CDR3 coding DNA: TGTGCCAGCAGTTATGGGGCAGGTGGAAACACCATATATTTT. It translates to CASSYGAGGNTIYF.

The chain couples TRBV11-2 to TRBJ1-1, with D possibly matching TRBD1 (6 bases). Germline CDR1 SGHAT, CDR2 FQNNGV. This CDR3 spans 14 amino acids. Trimming pared 1 base from V and 4 bases from J, leaving 10 bases between. CDR3 nucleotide sequence: TGTGCCAGCAGCTTAGGTACAGGGATCACTGAAGCTTTCTTT. Translated, it gives CASSLGTGITEAFF.

This chain links TRBV7-6 with TRBJ1-5; D gene unclear. Between the trimmed V and J ends, which lost 3 bases and 4 bases, there was a span of 7 bases. This CDR3 spans 13 amino acids. Germline V lookup: CDR1 SGHVS, CDR2 FNYEAQ. In DNA form, the CDR3 reads TGTGCCAGCAGCTTTTCTGAGAATCAGCCCCAGCATTTT. It is translated as CASSFSENQPQHF.

In DNA form, the CDR3 reads TGTGCCGGAGGATGGTTGGGTGGCTACACCTTC. Protein product: CAGGWLGGYTF. The J gene is TRBJ1-2, the V gene TRBV19; D call uncertain. Between the trimmed V and J ends, which lost 11 bases and 7 bases, there was a span of 14 bases. Germline V lookup: CDR1 LNHDA, CDR2 SQIVND (reference sequence). The CDR3 runs 11 residues.

The chain employs TRBV18 and TRBJ2-2; the match to TRBD1 covers 7 bases. V shed 0 bases and J 5 bases; nucleotides not matched to a gene: 0. Germline V gene lookup returns CDR1 KGHSH and CDR2 LQKENI. This CDR3 spans 14 amino acids. CDR3 in amino acids: CASSPPTGTGELFF. The CDR3 region has the DNA TGTGCCAGCTCACCACCGACAGGGACCGGGGAGCTGTTTTTT.

This chain connects TRBV19 to TRBJ2-5; D uncertain. CDR3 length: 14 residues. The V end was cut by 3 bases, the J end by 5 bases, with 13 bases between. CDR1 and CDR2 from the germline V gene are LNHDA and SQIVND (reference sequence). CDR3 in DNA: TGTGCCAGTAGTATTGTGTCCGCAAAGGAGACCCAGTACTTC. It translates to CASSIVSAKETQYF.

The V call is TRBV19, the J call TRBJ1-1, with a tentative D call TRBD1 (5 bases). From germline, CDR1 is LNHDA and CDR2 SQIVND (reference sequence). This CDR3 region has 14 residues. V lost 6 bases to trimming and J lost 0 bases, with 11 bases between them. The CDR3 coding sequence is TGTGCCAGTAGGAAGGACATCGTGAACACTGAAGCTTTCTTT. Its protein product is CASRKDIVNTEAFF.

This clone was recorded once. This chain links TRBV6-6 with TRBJ2-3, with 8 nucleotides matching TRBD2. From germline, CDR1 is MNHNY and CDR2 SVGAGI (reference sequence). This CDR3 spans 13 amino acids. The V and J ends lost 10 bases and 3 bases, in that order; junction bases with no gene match: 6. The CDR3 DNA is TGTGCCACCTCGGGGGGGGGTACAGATACGCAGTATTTT. Protein product: CATSGGGTDTQYF.

The rearrangement links TRBV19 to TRBJ1-5, with D tentatively TRBD1 (6 bases). Germline values: CDR1 LNHDA, CDR2 SQIVND (reference sequence). V lost 9 bases and J lost 2, with 14 bases in between. This CDR3 has 14 amino acids. The CDR3 nucleotides are TGTGCCAGCCTCTCCCGACAGGGCAATCAGCCCCAGCATTTT. Protein product: CASLSRQGNQPQHF.

This rearrangement joins TRBV19 to TRBJ1-6, with no clear D. Germline V gene lookup returns CDR1 LNHDA and CDR2 SQIVND (reference sequence). The length of the CDR3 is 13 residues. V lost 9 bases to trimming and J lost 0 bases, with 6 bases between them. CDR3 coding DNA: TGTGCCAGCGTCGGCTCCTATAATTCACCCCTCCACTTT. As protein: CASVGSYNSPLHF.

The CDR3: CATSFIQGSGGYTF. The DNA for the CDR3 is TGTGCCACCAGCTTTATTCAGGGGAGTGGTGGCTACACCTTC. This chain connects TRBV15 to TRBJ1-2, with a possible D match to TRBD1 (6 bases). The CDR3 runs 14 residues. Trimming took off 5 bases at V and 7 bases at J, with 17 bases between the two ends. CDR1 is LNHNV, CDR2 YYDKDF, per germline (reference sequence). Filled out from reference TRBV15 and TRBJ1-2, the complete variable domain reads DAMVIQNPRYQVTQFGKPVTLSCSQTLNHNVMYWYQQKSSQAPKLLFHYYDKDFNNEADTPDNFQSRRPNTSFCFLDIRSPGLGDTAMYLCATSFIQGSGGYTFGSGTRLTVV.

This chain joins TRBV7-2 and TRBJ1-2; possibly TRBD1 for D (5 bases). The V gene's germline CDR1 is SGHTA and CDR2 FQGNSA. The CDR3 is 13 amino acids. Trimming removed 1 base at V and 7 bases at J, with 10 bases between. CDR3 nucleotides: TGTGCCAGCAGCTTAGAGGCAGGGTTTGGCTACACCTTC. Protein: CASSLEAGFGYTF.

This sequence joins TRBV4-3 and TRBJ1-2; D not resolved. Germline CDR1 is LGHNA and CDR2 is YSLEER. Trimming removed 1 base at V and 4 bases at J, with 13 bases between. The CDR3 has 15 amino acids. As DNA, the CDR3 is TGCGCCAGCAGCCAAGGTCCAGGTTCAGGCTATGGCTACACCTTC. Protein: CASSQGPGSGYGYTF.

V gene TRBV7-2 combines with J gene TRBJ2-5; maybe TRBD2 (5 bases). The germline V gene has CDR1 SGHTA and CDR2 FQGNSA. The V and J ends lost 2 bases and 1 base respectively, with 8 bases between them. The CDR3 is 14 residues long. In nucleotides, the CDR3 is TGTGCCAGCAGCTTACTCCTAGCCCAAGAGACCCAGTACTTC. Its protein is CASSLLLAQETQYF.

Here the CDR3 reads CASSLGGPKETQYF. Here the CDR3 DNA reads TGCGCCAGCAGCTTGGGGGGCCCCAAGGAGACCCAGTACTTC. This sequence joins TRBV5-1 and TRBJ2-5, with D maybe TRBD1 (5 bases). The CDR3 consists of 14 residues. The V gene lost 0 bases and the J gene lost 5 bases, with 11 bases spanning the gap. Germline V gene sequence: CDR1 SGHRS, CDR2 YFSETQ. Supplemented by reference TRBV5-1 and TRBJ2-5, the full variable domain reads KAGVTQTPRYLIKTRGQQVTLSCSPISGHRSVSWYQQTPGQGLQFLFEYFSETQRNKGNFPGRFSGRQFSNSRSEMNVSTLELGDSALYLCASSLGGPKETQYFGPGTRLLVL.

The chain carries TRBV11-1 and TRBJ2-7, with D perhaps TRBD2 (5 bases). V was clipped by 1 base and J by 6 bases, with 22 bases between them. The CDR3 totals 17 residues. CDR1 and CDR2 from the germline V gene are SGHAT and FQDESV (reference sequence). CDR3 sequence (DNA): TGTGCCAGCAGCTTAGGACTAACTCCGGTTCCTACGTTCGAGCAGTACTTC. Translated: CASSLGLTPVPTFEQYF.

Comment on this clone: The same CDR3 is also encoded by other DNA sequences in this sample. The genes are TRBV30 and TRBJ2-7; TRBD2 is a possible D gene (5 bases). V was shortened by 0 bases and J by 4 bases, with 7 bases between the two germline ends. The CDR3 totals 12 residues. The germline V gene encodes CDR1 GTSNPN and CDR2 SVGIG (reference sequence). In DNA form, the CDR3 reads TGTGCCTGGAGTGTTTCGGGATACGAGCAGTACTTC. Translated, it gives CAWSVSGYEQYF.

V gene TRBV6-1 combines with J gene TRBJ1-5; the match to TRBD1 covers 10 bases. The CDR3 is 16 amino acids. Germline V CDR1 and CDR2: MNHNS, SASEGT. Losses at the gene ends were 2 bases for V and 5 bases for J; bases not matched to a gene: 6. The CDR3 loop reads CASSEFVGQGYQPQHF. CDR3 nucleotide sequence: TGTGCCAGCAGTGAATTTGTGGGACAGGGGTATCAGCCCCAGCATTTT.

The chain is built from TRBV7-8 and TRBJ1-6; TRBD1 might be the D (6 bases). Trimming stripped 1 base from V and 6 bases from J, with 10 bases between. Germline-derived CDR1 and CDR2 are SGHVS and FQNEAQ. CDR3 length: 15 residues. The CDR3 DNA reads as TGTGCCAGCAGCTTAGTTTCACAGGGTAATTCACCCCTCCACTTT. Translated: CASSLVSQGNSPLHF.

The chain employs TRBV5-6 and TRBJ1-1, with D tentatively TRBD1 (5 bases). Germline V gene lookup returns CDR1 SGHDT and CDR2 YYEEEE. The CDR3 contains 12 residues. Trimming cost V 3 bases and J 4 bases, with 7 bases left between them. In nucleotides, the CDR3 is TGTGCCAGCAGCTGGGGGGGCACTGAAGCTTTCTTT. Its translation: CASSWGGTEAFF.

The V call is TRBV7-2, the J call TRBJ2-3; no definite D call. The V and J ends lost 0 bases and 3 bases respectively, with 10 bases between them. The CDR3 runs to 15 residues. Germline CDR1 is SGHTA and CDR2 is FQGNSA. This CDR3 reads CASSLALSPTDTQYF. The CDR3 DNA follows: TGTGCCAGCAGCTTAGCGCTGAGCCCGACAGATACGCAGTATTTT.

This clone was detected once. The chain is built from TRBV12-5 and TRBJ1-1, with D possibly matching TRBD1 (5 bases). CDR1 LGHNT and CDR2 FRNRAP come from the germline V gene. The CDR3 spans 14 residues. V was trimmed by 7 bases and J by 4 bases, leaving 16 bases between them. This CDR3 reads CASARGTQGTEAFF. The CDR3 DNA is TGTGCTAGTGCCCGAGGTACCCAGGGCACTGAAGCTTTCTTT.

Details on this clone: The germline gene is not matched at one end of the junction; a read error may be the cause. The V call is TRBV7-8, the J call TRBJ1-2, with 9 bases that match TRBD1. The CDR3 loop spans 12 amino acids. The germline CDR1 and CDR2 sequences are SGHVS and FQNEAQ. CDR3: CASSLSLGDRAF. The CDR3 region has the DNA TGTGCCAGCAGCTTATCCTTAGGGGACAGGGCTTTC.

The chain joins TRBV6-6 to TRBJ2-7; D may match TRBD1 or TRBD2 (5 bases each). The V gene's germline CDR1 is MNHNY and CDR2 SVGAGI (reference sequence). The CDR3 length is 15 residues. V was trimmed by 4 bases and J by 0 bases, leaving 13 bases between them. DNA for the CDR3: TGTGCCAGCAGTTCCGCAGGGACGACCTCCTACGAGCAGTACTTC. This gives the protein CASSSAGTTSYEQYF.

The chain joins TRBV30 to TRBJ2-5; D is undetermined. V was pared by 0 bases and J by 3 bases, with 11 bases between. The length of the CDR3 is 14 residues. Germline V CDR1 and CDR2: GTSNPN, SVGIG (reference sequence). CDR3 DNA: TGTGCCTGGAGTGTTCGCCCGTCCAAAGAGACCCAGTACTTC. It translates to CAWSVRPSKETQYF.